Listed here are 21 T cell receptor beta chains from one sample, sequenced in a study of blood T cell repertoires in COVID-19. The assay was immunoSEQ multiplex PCR, and TCRdb's table has in-frame clones only and misses some. The sample holds 200,000 to 250,000 clones, more than 80% seen once. Sequences were obtained from peripheral blood. Every receptor here comes from a man aged 30 to 39 with COVID-19, enrolled during active disease.

CDR3 region: CASKRLNTGELFF. Written as DNA, the CDR3 is TGTGCCAGCAAGCGATTGAACACCGGGGAGCTGTTTTTT. The chain couples TRBV27 to TRBJ2-2; no firm D call. The CDR3 has 13 amino acids. V was trimmed by 7 bases and J by 1 base, leaving 7 bases between them. CDR1 is MNHEY, CDR2 SMNVEV, per germline (reference sequence).

V gene TRBV5-5 combines with J gene TRBJ1-1; D unclear. V lost 2 bases to trimming and J lost 2 bases, with 10 bases between them. Germline V gives CDR1 SGHKS, CDR2 YYEKEE (reference sequence). The CDR3 is 14 amino acids. The CDR3 DNA follows: TGTGCCAGCAGCTTCCCTACCCTCAACACTGAAGCTTTCTTT. Its translation is CASSFPTLNTEAFF. The complete variable domain, with remaining parts taken from reference TRBV5-5 and TRBJ1-1, reads DAGVTQSPTHLIKTRGQQVTLRCSPISGHKSVSWYQQVLGQGPQFIFQYYEKEERGRGNFPDRFSARQFPNYSSELNVNALLLGDSALYLCASSFPTLNTEAFFGQGTRLTVV.

This clone has just one count. The chain joins TRBV4-3 to TRBJ1-2; perhaps TRBD1 as D (5 bases). Trimming left V 0 bases short and J 7 bases short, with 15 bases between. Germline-derived CDR1 and CDR2 are LGHNA and YSLEER. The CDR3 extends over 15 amino acids. This chain's CDR3 is CASSQEVTGGTGYTF. In nucleotides, the CDR3 is TGCGCCAGCAGCCAAGAAGTTACGGGAGGGACTGGCTACACCTTC.

The chain links TRBV7-8 to TRBJ1-4; D is perhaps TRBD1 (6 bases). Germline CDR1 SGHVS, CDR2 FQNEAQ. Trimming removed 3 bases at V and 7 bases at J, with 12 bases between. The CDR3 runs 14 residues. The CDR3 coding sequence is TGTGCCAGCAGCTTGTACAGGGTGGGTGAAAAACTGTTTTTT. Its protein product is CASSLYRVGEKLFF.

The chain recombines TRBV24-1 with TRBJ2-3; 8 positions match TRBD1. The CDR3 totals 16 residues. Unmatched junction bases numbered 5, after V lost 2 bases and J lost 2 bases. Germline CDR1 and CDR2: KGHDR and SFDVKD. The CDR3 loop reads CATSDYGTGFTDTQYF. DNA of the CDR3: TGTGCCACCAGTGATTATGGGACAGGATTCACAGATACGCAGTATTTT.

This clone was picked up one time. The gene calls are TRBV5-1 and TRBJ2-7, with 7 nucleotides matching TRBD2. The CDR3 covers 13 residues. Germline loops: CDR1 SGHRS, CDR2 YFSETQ. The trim removed 7 bases at V and 3 bases at J, leaving 7 bases unmatched. The chain's CDR3 is CASRSGGRYEQYF. CDR3 DNA sequence: TGCGCCAGCCGGTCGGGGGGTCGCTACGAGCAGTACTTC.

In its sample, this clone was seen once. The CDR3: CASPGQGVLGSYEQYF. Here the CDR3 DNA reads TGTGCCAGCCCGGGACAGGGGGTTTTGGGCTCCTACGAGCAGTACTTC. The gene calls are TRBV21-1 and TRBJ2-7; TRBD1 is taken as the D call from the table, unchecked against the DNA. TRBV21-1 counts as a pseudogene. This CDR3 has 16 residues.

This clone was detected once. This chain joins TRBV6-6 and TRBJ2-7, with 8 bases that match TRBD2. The CDR3 is made up of 15 amino acids. The germline gives CDR1 MNHNY, CDR2 SVGAGI (reference sequence). The V gene end was trimmed by 8 bases and the J gene end by 2 bases; junction bases not matched to a gene: 11. CDR3 coding DNA: TGTGCCAGCCGGATGACAACTAGCGGAACCTACGAGCAGTACTTC. It is translated as CASRMTTSGTYEQYF.

This clone was seen just once. Here the CDR3 reads CASSESESYTEAFF. CDR3 bases: TGTGCCAGCAGTGAAAGCGAAAGCTACACTGAAGCTTTCTTT. This rearrangement joins TRBV2 to TRBJ1-1, with no clear D. The V gene lost 2 bases and the J gene lost 3 bases, with 10 bases spanning the gap. Germline assignment: CDR1 SNHLY and CDR2 FYNNEI. This CDR3 region has 14 residues. The full variable domain, rest sourced from reference TRBV2 and TRBJ1-1, is EPEVTQTPSHQVTQMGQEVILRCVPISNHLYFYWYRQILGQKVEFLVSFYNNEISEKSEIFDDQFSVERPDGSNFTLKIRSTKLEDSAMYFCASSESESYTEAFFGQGTRLTVV.

The gene calls are TRBV7-2 and TRBJ1-2; 7 bases match TRBD1. J was trimmed by 8 bases and V by 3 bases; bases with no gene match: 9. The V gene's germline CDR1 is SGHTA and CDR2 FQGNSA. This CDR3 contains 14 residues. The CDR3 is CASSFRDSSAGYTF. CDR3 in DNA: TGTGCCAGCAGCTTTCGGGACAGCTCGGCGGGCTACACCTTC.

The genes are TRBV5-1 and TRBJ2-2, with no clear D. CDR1 and CDR2 (germline): SGHRS, YFSETQ. The CDR3 runs to 14 residues. With 0 bases removed from V and 4 bases from J, the gap between germline ends came to 7 bases. Here the CDR3 DNA reads TGCGCCAGCAGCTTGGGGCAAGTCACCGGGGAGCTGTTTTTT. Protein product: CASSLGQVTGELFF.

The chain recombines TRBV19 with TRBJ1-3; tentative D call: TRBD1 (6 bases). Trimming removed 5 bases from V and 2 bases from J, with 10 bases in between. Looked up from germline, CDR1 is LNHDA and CDR2 is SQIVND (reference sequence). The CDR3 extends over 14 amino acids. The CDR3 nucleotides read TGTGCCAGTAGTTACGACAGGACTGGAAACACCATATATTTT. This translates into CASSYDRTGNTIYF.

This clone came up once. The genes are TRBV27 and TRBJ2-2, with D tentatively TRBD1 (6 bases). The V and J ends lost 5 bases and 0 bases respectively, with 22 bases between them. The germline V gene encodes CDR1 MNHEY and CDR2 SMNVEV (reference sequence). This CDR3 comprises 19 residues. DNA for the CDR3: TGTGCCAGCAGTCCCCAGGGGATCCACCACTACGCGAACACCGGGGAGCTGTTTTTT. It encodes CASSPQGIHHYANTGELFF.

The chain combines TRBV19 with TRBJ1-2, with 9 bases matching TRBD1. CDR1 and CDR2 from the germline V gene are LNHDA and SQIVND (reference sequence). This CDR3 has 15 residues. V was pared by 4 bases and J by 4 bases, with 7 bases of the junction left unmatched. CDR3 nucleotides: TGTGCCAGTAGTACGCCGGGACAGGGAAGCTATGGCTACACCTTC. Encoded protein: CASSTPGQGSYGYTF.

This rearrangement joins TRBV7-2 to TRBJ2-1; 9 bases align to TRBD2. The CDR3 is made up of 15 amino acids. The germline gives CDR1 SGHTA, CDR2 FQGNSA. The J segment lost 8 bases and the V segment lost 4 bases, leaving 9 bases of the junction unmatched. For the CDR3, the DNA is TGTGCCAGCAGCTCCGCGGGTAGCGGGAGACATGAGCAGTTCTTC. It encodes CASSSAGSGRHEQFF.

The CDR3 sequence is CASSPRFQGGSPLHF. CDR3 sequence (DNA): TGTGCCAGCAGCCCCCGTTTCCAGGGGGGTTCACCCCTCCACTTT. The chain couples TRBV14 to TRBJ1-6, with 7 bases matching TRBD1. V lost 4 bases to trimming and J lost 9 bases; unmatched junction nucleotides: 9. The CDR3 has 15 residues. Germline assignment: CDR1 SGHDN and CDR2 FVKESK.

The rearrangement uses TRBV25-1 and TRBJ2-7; a possible D gene is TRBD1 (5 bases). The CDR3 contains 13 residues. The ends were cut back, 5 bases at V and 0 bases at J, with 8 bases in the middle. Per the germline V gene, CDR1 is MGHDK and CDR2 is SYGVNS. CDR3 sequence: CASSRQGSYEQYF. In nucleotides, the CDR3 is TGTGCCAGCAGTCGGCAGGGCTCCTACGAGCAGTACTTC.

V is TRBV19 and J is TRBJ2-7, with 9 bases fitting TRBD1. After removal of 6 bases from V and 2 bases from J, the junction contained 5 bases not matched to a gene. This CDR3 has 14 residues. Germline CDR1 reads LNHDA; CDR2 reads SQIVND (reference sequence). The CDR3 DNA reads TGTGCCAGTAGCCCGGGACAGGGTCCCTACGAGCAGTACTTC. It encodes CASSPGQGPYEQYF.

V and J are TRBV7-3 and TRBJ2-3, with 11 bases matching TRBD2. Germline V gene sequence: CDR1 SGHTA, CDR2 FQGTGA. Germline trimming cut 5 bases from V and 2 bases from J; bases unmatched to any gene: 6. CDR3 length: 16 amino acids. The chain's CDR3 is CASSRTSGGITDTQYF. CDR3 bases: TGTGCCAGCAGCCGTACTAGCGGGGGAATCACAGATACGCAGTATTTT.

The chain employs TRBV5-1 and TRBJ2-1, with D possibly TRBD2 on 6 matching bases. This CDR3 comprises 15 residues. Trimming pared 4 bases from V and 10 bases from J, leaving 21 bases between. The germline gives CDR1 SGHRS, CDR2 YFSETQ. The CDR3 loop is CASSLHGGYLEEQFF. The CDR3 region has the DNA TGCGCCAGCAGCCTCCACGGGGGATACCTCGAAGAGCAGTTCTTC.

Notes on this clone: At one of its ends the junction is not consistent with the germline gene, which may arise from a read error. The chain employs TRBV29-1 and TRBJ2-7, with D maybe TRBD1 (5 bases). The germline V gene encodes CDR1 SQVTM and CDR2 ANQGSEA. This CDR3 region has 12 residues. The CDR3 region is CSVLTASNEQYF. CDR3 nucleotide sequence: TGCAGCGTTTTGACAGCCTCCAACGAGCAGTACTTC.